The rows below give T cell receptor beta chains drawn from one sample of a study of blood T cell repertoires in COVID-19. Libraries were prepared by immunoSEQ multiplex PCR; TCRdb keeps only in-frame clonotypes and omits some of them. The sample yields approximately 140,000 clones, about 81% seen once. The sequencing input was peripheral blood. The receptors originated from a woman older than 75 with acute or convalescent COVID-19. Both conserved end residues are part of each CDR3. A D gene is named only where the DNA matches it firmly. A row's size may be missing; if present it is once, few, many or a size class.

D	size	J	V	CDR3	DNA
-	-	TRBJ2-2	TRBV19	CASNNRGGVVTGELFF	TGTGCCAGTAATAACCGAGGGGGGGTGGTCACCGGGGAGCTGTTTTTT
-	-	TRBJ2-7	TRBV19	CASSRALGGYEQYF	TGTGCCAGTAGTAGGGCCCTTGGAGGCTACGAGCAGTACTTC
-	once	TRBJ1-5	TRBV2	CASRVSGYSNQPQHF	TGTGCCAGCAGGGTTTCCGGTTATAGCAATCAGCCCCAGCATTTT
TRBD1	-	TRBJ2-4	TRBV6-4	CASSVSQGDIQYF	TGTGCCAGCAGTGTGTCTCAGGGGGACATTCAGTACTTC
TRBD1	once	TRBJ2-5	TRBV5-1	CASSFGTVNEGETQYF	TGCGCCAGCAGCTTCGGGACAGTCAACGAGGGGGAGACCCAGTACTTC
TRBD1	-	TRBJ1-5	TRBV7-2	CASSPKLQGAEPQHF	TGTGCCAGCAGCCCGAAACTTCAGGGGGCTGAGCCCCAGCATTTT
-	-	TRBJ1-1	TRBV6-6	CASSFDPGGRAEAFF	TGTGCCAGCAGTTTCGACCCGGGGGGCAGGGCTGAAGCTTTCTTT
-	-	TRBJ1-3	TRBV5-4	CASSFRDSGNTIYF	TGTGCCAGCAGCTTCAGGGACTCTGGAAACACTATATATTTT
-	-	TRBJ1-1	TRBV9	CASSVDGRAEAFF	TGTGCCAGCAGCGTAGATGGGCGGGCTGAAGCTTTCTTT
TRBD1	-	TRBJ2-7	TRBV6-6	CASTLQQGAYEQYF	TGTGCCAGCACCCTCCAACAGGGGGCTTACGAGCAGTACTTC
TRBD1	-	TRBJ2-1	TRBV6-5	CASSRGQGSYNEQFF	TGTGCCAGCAGTCGCGGACAGGGTTCCTACAATGAGCAGTTCTTC
-	-	TRBJ2-3	TRBV10-3	CAISELDTQYF	TGTGCCATCAGTGAGCTGGATACGCAGTATTTT
TRBD1	once	TRBJ1-1	TRBV2	CASSAADRVNTEAFF	TGTGCCAGCAGTGCCGCGGACAGGGTGAACACTGAAGCTTTCTTT
-	-	TRBJ2-3	TRBV5-1	CASGPQGKNTDTQYF	TGCGCCAGCGGTCCCCAGGGAAAAAACACAGATACGCAGTATTTT
-	few	TRBJ1-1	TRBV10-2	CASKIVSGGTEAFF	TGCGCCAGCAAAATCGTATCCGGAGGCACTGAAGCTTTCTTT
TRBD1	-	TRBJ2-3	TRBV19	CASSIVGTGNGDTQYF	TGTGCCAGTAGTATAGTAGGGACAGGGAATGGAGATACGCAGTATTTT
-	-	TRBJ1-3	TRBV5-5	CASSLVAGATGNTIYF	TGTGCCAGCAGCTTGGTGGCGGGGGCGACTGGAAACACCATATATTTT
TRBD1	-	TRBJ2-7	TRBV18	CASSPRTGEQYF	TGTGCCAGCTCACCACGGACAGGCGAGCAGTACTTC
TRBD2	-	TRBJ2-1	TRBV19	CASSPVTSGGAYEQFF	TGTGCCAGTAGTCCAGTGACTAGCGGGGGGGCTTATGAGCAGTTCTTC
-	few	TRBJ1-4	TRBV30	CAWSPGTTNEKLFF	TGTGCCTGGAGTCCGGGAACAACTAATGAAAAACTGTTTTTT
-	-	TRBJ1-1	TRBV4-1	CASSQDWSLAGTEAFF	TGCGCCAGCAGCCAAGATTGGTCACTCGCGGGGACTGAAGCTTTCTTT
TRBD1	-	TRBJ2-7	TRBV3-1/TRBV3-2	CASSRRGQGDEQYF	TGTGCCAGCAGCCGTCGGGGACAGGGGGACGAGCAGTACTTC
-	few	TRBJ1-1	TRBV12-3/TRBV12-4	CASTWGGITEAFF	TGTGCCAGCACATGGGGGGGGATCACTGAAGCTTTCTTT
TRBD2	-	TRBJ2-1	TRBV5-6	CASSRRARTSRNEQFF	TGTGCCAGCAGCCGGAGGGCTAGGACTAGTCGGAATGAGCAGTTCTTC
-	-	TRBJ1-5	TRBV30	CAWSSGLLEPQHF	TGTGCCTGGAGCTCGGGACTCCTAGAGCCCCAGCATTTT
-	few	TRBJ2-2	TRBV19	CASTPFGGNTGELFF	TGTGCCAGTACCCCTTTCGGGGGGAACACCGGGGAGCTGTTTTTT
TRBD1	-	TRBJ1-1	TRBV18	CASSPPERQGNTEAFF	TGTGCCAGCTCACCCCCGGAAAGACAGGGGAACACTGAAGCTTTCTTT
TRBD2	-	TRBJ2-5	TRBV9	CASSAGLAVQETQYF	TGTGCCAGCAGCGCCGGACTAGCGGTTCAAGAGACCCAGTACTTC
TRBD1	once	TRBJ2-7	TRBV11-2	CASSLTPTGGYEQYF	TGTGCCAGCAGCTTAACCCCGACAGGGGGCTACGAGCAGTACTTC
-	-	TRBJ2-7	TRBV7-2	CASSSNLLSYEQYF	TGTGCCAGCAGCTCCAACTTACTCTCCTACGAGCAGTACTTC
TRBD1	-	TRBJ2-5	TRBV5-1	CASSRQGGEQETQYF	TGCGCCAGCAGCCGACAGGGGGGTGAGCAAGAGACCCAGTACTTC
TRBD1	-	TRBJ1-4	TRBV5-1	CASSQGQGREKLFF	TGCGCCAGCAGCCAGGGACAGGGACGGGAAAAACTGTTTTTT
TRBD2	-	TRBJ2-1	TRBV7-9	CASSLVGGGLGANEQFF	TGTGCCAGCAGCTTAGTAGGAGGGGGACTAGGGGCCAATGAGCAGTTCTTC
-	few	TRBJ1-6	TRBV3-1/TRBV3-2	CASSGQVDSPLHF	TGTGCCAGCAGTGGACAAGTCGATTCACCCCTCCACTTT
-	-	TRBJ1-6	TRBV2	CASSERGGTVNSPLHF	TGTGCCAGCAGTGAACGGGGGGGAACAGTCAATTCACCCCTCCACTTT
TRBD1	-	TRBJ2-7	TRBV6-5	CASSSRTGRHEQYF	TGTGCCAGCAGTTCGAGGACAGGGAGACACGAGCAGTACTTC
TRBD1	-	TRBJ2-2	TRBV10-3	CATRSGAGGTGELFF	TGTGCCACCAGAAGTGGGGCAGGGGGCACCGGGGAGCTGTTTTTT
TRBD2	-	TRBJ2-7	TRBV6-5	CASSYPAGTYEQYF	TGTGCCAGCAGTTACCCAGCGGGAACCTACGAGCAGTACTTC
-	-	TRBJ1-4	TRBV6-6	CASSSGVATNEKLFF	TGTGCCAGCAGTTCTGGAGTTGCAACTAATGAAAAACTGTTTTTT
-	-	TRBJ2-7	TRBV12-3/TRBV12-4	CASSFNSYEQYF	TGTGCCAGCAGTTTTAACTCCTACGAGCAGTACTTC
TRBD1	once	TRBJ2-5	TRBV6-5	CASSYPGQGEETQYF	TGTGCCAGCAGTTACCCCGGACAGGGGGAAGAGACCCAGTACTTC
TRBD2	-	TRBJ2-1	TRBV4-3	CASSLASGLINEQFF	TGCGCCAGCAGCCTTGCTAGCGGTCTTATTAATGAGCAGTTCTTC
-	-	TRBJ1-1	TRBV19	CASSILGEEDTEAFF	TGTGCCAGTAGTATATTAGGGGAAGAGGACACTGAAGCTTTCTTT
TRBD2	once	TRBJ2-1	TRBV30	CAWTSGGWDNEQFF	TGTGCCTGGACTAGCGGGGGTTGGGACAATGAGCAGTTCTTC
TRBD2	-	TRBJ2-3	TRBV9	CASSVEGTDGRALSTDTQYF	TGTGCCAGCAGCGTAGAGGGGACTGACGGGAGGGCCCTCAGCACAGATACGCAGTATTTT